What follows is one T cell receptor beta chain and its context. This clone occurred once. What antigen it recognizes has not been identified. No base quality information exists; no much larger clone differs at one position. The CDR3 numbers 15 residues from cysteine through phenylalanine. Only CDR3 DNA is held: 45 bases, read in frame from base 1. The V and J ends are trimmed by 2 bases and 8 bases, leaving 16 bases between them. The germline V gene (reference sequence) supplies CDR1 SSHAT and CDR2 FNYEAQ. These data originate in a study of OX40 agonist ivuxolimab in advanced cancers. Regarding the study in general: Ivuxolimab was an agonistic, fully human IgG2 monoclonal antibody directed against OX40 (CD134), a costimulatory receptor. Of the approximately 53 patients in dose escalation, some 20 had hepatocellular carcinoma, some 15 had melanoma, 9 had renal cell carcinoma and 9 had head and neck cancer. Prior anti-PD-1, anti-PD-L1 or anti-CTLA-4 therapy was permitted, and checkpoint inhibitors had been received by roughly 42% of dose-escalation patients. The paper covers the monotherapy dose-escalation part of the phase I ivuxolimab trial, which included N of about 50 patients. Partial responses occurred in three dose-escalation patients: two with cutaneous melanoma and one with hepatocellular carcinoma. Intravenous ivuxolimab was administered to patients every 2 weeks at six dose levels: 0.01, 0.1, 0.3, 1.5, 3 and 10 mg/kg. In the dose-escalation cohort, 70% to 85% of patients were male, and the mean age was around 60 years, with a range of about 23 to 90. The purpose of peripheral TCRbeta sequencing was to test whether ivuxolimab changed TCR sequence diversity and led to clonal T-cell expansion. Beyond this particular receptor, the publication reports: Low levels of normalized T-cell clonal expansion were also seen in some nonresponding patients. Which antigens the clonally expanded peripheral T cells were specific for was not determined. After ivuxolimab, CD8+ T cells had more expanded clones than CD4+ T cells on average. In the 0.1-3.0 mg/kg groups, partial responders were among the patients with the lowest normalized peripheral clonal expansion, particularly in CD8+ T cells. At doses of 0.1 to 3.0 mg/kg, clonal expansion of both CD4+ and CD8+ blood T cells was observed from baseline to week 6.

Genomic DNA was extracted from sorted cells for sequencing of the TCRbeta CDR3 region. The immunoSEQ Assay was used for sequencing of TCRbeta CDR3 regions. Here the immuneACCESS table is served through TCRdb, limited to in-frame sequences with V and J called. Missing clones are a known gap in these copies; in checked studies unresolved V genes cover under half, and the rest lacks a known reason. Counted in this sample were 75,000 to 100,000 clones; 80% to 90% of them appeared once. The top ten clonotypes cover about 0.32% of the sample. The trial excluded patients who had a history of autoimmune disease or who were on systemic immunosuppression. Peripheral blood for TCR sequencing was collected from all dose cohorts at baseline, on cycle 4 day 1, and on cycle 7 day 1. Samples were obtained from an open-label, multicenter, first-in-human phase I dose-escalation trial of ivuxolimab. Adults with locally advanced or metastatic melanoma, renal cell carcinoma, hepatocellular carcinoma or head and neck squamous cell carcinoma were enrolled in the trial. Before TCR sequencing, CD4+ T cells and CD8+ T cells from peripheral blood were sorted into separate populations.

The sequencing used CD4+ or CD8+ T cells sorted from blood, collected in a trial of the OX40 agonist ivuxolimab. The chain is assembled from TRBV7-7 and TRBJ2-1; the D gene is not confidently resolved. The receptor comes from an adult with an advanced solid tumor such as melanoma, head and neck, liver or kidney cancer. The CDR3 in this case is CASSLRSDRVDEQFF. At the DNA level, the sequence is TGTGCCAGCAGCTTACGGTCAGATCGAGTGGATGAGCAGTTCTTC. Reference TRBV7-7 and TRBJ2-1 proteins supply the regions before and after the CDR3; the full variable domain is: GAGVSQSPRYKVTKRGQDVTLRCDPISSHATLYWYQQALGQGPEFLTYFNYEAQPDKSGLPSDRFSAERPEGSISTLTIQRTEQRDSAMYRCASSLRSDRVDEQFFGPGTRLTVL.